The source of this T cell receptor beta chain is a study of post-analysis software for immune sequencing data. Study-wide findings and caveats: Compared against controls, patients with multiple sclerosis displayed significantly lower normalized Chao1 diversity. The five TRBV segments detected at higher frequency in patients than in controls included TRBV5-6, TRBV5-1 and TRBV20-1. The authors found that F measure strongly co-clustered same-batch samples.

Looked up from germline, CDR1 is DFQATT and CDR2 is SNEGSKA (reference sequence). V shed 5 bases and J 4 bases; nucleotides not matched to a gene: 7. The CDR3 contains 14 residues. cDNA libraries for TCR beta contained unique molecular identifiers. Researchers reported some 500,000 cDNA molecules coming from 1 to 10 million T cells. MiXCR, run by TCRdb on the PCR reads, gives a single entry per CDR3 protein. The sample lists fewer than 900,000 distinct CDR3 sequences, 35% to 55% occurring once. As regards this clonotype: Antigen: not known.

This TCR derives from a girl between 10 and 17 years old with multiple sclerosis. The chain is built from TRBV20-1 and TRBJ2-3; 9 bases agree with TRBD2. Sample: blood. This chain's CDR3 is CSAHFSGSADTQYF. The CDR3 DNA follows: TGCAGTGCTCACTTTAGCGGGAGCGCAGATACGCAGTATTTT.